This T cell receptor (beta chain) was retrieved from a study of T cells after posttransplantation cyclophosphamide. Study-wide results and caveats: Recipient CMV seropositivity and CMV reactivation strongly tracked TRB clonality. Later blood repertoires were often dominated by clones from the donor CD8+ memory compartment.

This clone showed up just a few times. Its antigen is still unknown. The germline gene is not matched at one end of the junction; a read error may be the cause. TCRdb's copy holds only in-frame clones and misses some; the assay was immunoSEQ multiplex PCR. Recorded here are roughly 8,000 clones, none singletons. A marrow graft followed busulfan-fludarabine conditioning, with cyclophosphamide on days +3 and +4. The CDR3 is 17 residues long. CDR1 and CDR2 from the germline V gene are MGHRA and YSYEKL. The chain is built from TRBV4-1 and TRBJ1-5; maybe TRBD1 (6 bases). The TCR comes from a female patient aged 50-60 years who received an allogeneic stem cell transplant from a related donor, was CMV-positive, and had no GVHD. Among the T cells, some may be from the graft donor. Sequencing used PBMCs, obtained after allogeneic stem cell transplant with posttransplant cyclophosphamide. CDR3 protein: CTSSQEGGGRSNQPQHF. CDR3 in DNA: TGCACCAGCAGCCAAGAGGGGGGGGGTCGGAGCAATCAGCCCCAGCATTTT.